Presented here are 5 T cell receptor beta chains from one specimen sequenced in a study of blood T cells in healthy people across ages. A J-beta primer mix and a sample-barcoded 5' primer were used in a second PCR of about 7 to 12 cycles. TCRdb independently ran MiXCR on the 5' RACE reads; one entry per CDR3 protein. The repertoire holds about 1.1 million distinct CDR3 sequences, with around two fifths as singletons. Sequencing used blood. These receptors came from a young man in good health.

CDR3 loop: CASSSPGEVLDQPQHF. In DNA form, the CDR3 reads TGTGCCAGCAGTTCCCCTGGAGAGGTCCTCGATCAGCCCCAGCATTTT. The chain links TRBV6-2 or TRBV6-3 to TRBJ1-5; D not certain. Trimming left V 4 bases short and J 5 bases short, with 18 bases between. The CDR3 consists of 16 residues. Per the germline V gene, CDR1 is MNHEY and CDR2 is SVGEGT.

The CDR3 nucleotides read TGTGCCAGCAGCCCCCTGGGACAGGGTACAGTGGGGGATCAGCCCCAGCATTTT. Its translation: CASSPLGQGTVGDQPQHF. The chain recombines TRBV7-8 with TRBJ1-5, with 9 positions matching TRBD1. There are 18 residues in the CDR3. J was trimmed by 5 bases and V by 5 bases; bases with no gene match: 16. Germline CDR1 SGHVS, CDR2 FQNEAQ.

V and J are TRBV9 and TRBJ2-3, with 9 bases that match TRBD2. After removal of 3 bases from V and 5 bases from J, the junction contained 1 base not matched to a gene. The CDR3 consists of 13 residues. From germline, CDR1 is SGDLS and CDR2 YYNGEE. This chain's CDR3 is CASSASGEDTQYF. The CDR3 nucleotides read TGTGCCAGCAGCGCTAGCGGGGAAGATACGCAGTATTTT.

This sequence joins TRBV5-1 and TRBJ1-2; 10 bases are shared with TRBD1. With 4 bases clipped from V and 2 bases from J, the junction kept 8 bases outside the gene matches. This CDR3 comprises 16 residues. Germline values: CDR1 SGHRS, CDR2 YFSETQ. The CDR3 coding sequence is TGCGCCAGCAGCCTACATGTGACAGGGGGCAACTATGGCTACACCTTC. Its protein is CASSLHVTGGNYGYTF.

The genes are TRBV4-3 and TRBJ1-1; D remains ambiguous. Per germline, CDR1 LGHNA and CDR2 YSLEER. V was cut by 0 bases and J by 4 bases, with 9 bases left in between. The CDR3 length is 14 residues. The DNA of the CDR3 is TGCGCCAGCAGCCAAGAACGGGTTCTCACTGAAGCTTTCTTT. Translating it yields CASSQERVLTEAFF.